Listed here is a single T cell receptor beta chain. Original methodology: Amplification of reference gene primers provided the estimated nucleated cell counts. Only in-frame clones appear in the TCRdb table, and some are missing; sequencing was by immunoSEQ multiplex PCR. The D gene and trimming were derived from the DNA, and the V and J assignments and clone size from that table. This table has roughly 330,000 clones, 80% to 90% appearing once. Individuals drawn from 24 US areas were about 18 to 95 years old. These data belong to a study of blood T cell repertoires in COVID-19. Study at large: In each case, the material was cDNA or gDNA derived from T cells, B-cell-depleted T cells, or PBMCs.

Germline values: CDR1 SGHAT, CDR2 FQNNGV. Losses at the gene ends were 2 bases for V and 0 bases for J; bases not matched to a gene: 4. This CDR3 has 15 residues. This chain links TRBV11-2 with TRBJ2-7; TRBD1 matches at 7 bases. The origin of this receptor is a woman in her 30s who had recovered from COVID-19. Sequencing was done on a sample of PBMCs or T cells enriched from blood (not recorded which). DNA of the CDR3: TGTGCCAGCAGCTTATTGTGGGACAGCTCCTACGAGCAGTACTTC. Its protein product is CASSLLWDSSYEQYF.